A selection of T cell receptor beta chains follows, all from one sample in a study of immune heterogeneity within non-small cell lung tumors. TCRdb analysed the multiplex PCR reads with MiXCR anew, one entry per CDR3 protein. Of fewer than 25,000 distinct CDR3 sequences in the sample, around 28% were seen once. The sequencing input was lung tumor tissue. Source of these receptors: a man aged 35 to 55 with non-small cell lung cancer. Both conserved end residues are part of each CDR3. Each record gives: J gene, V gene, clone size, CDR3 protein. Clone size appears in some rows only: once, few, many, or a class for an expanded clone.

J gene: TRBJ2-7; V gene: TRBV27; clone size: many; CDR3 protein: CASSLEGGTSGIHEQYF
J gene: TRBJ2-7; V gene: TRBV2; clone size: NA; CDR3 protein: CASSEQAGGAYEQYF
J gene: TRBJ2-3; V gene: TRBV29-1; clone size: few; CDR3 protein: CSVDGQGFGDTQYF
J gene: TRBJ2-5; V gene: TRBV18; clone size: NA; CDR3 protein: CASRRSTQGTLETQYF
J gene: TRBJ2-2; V gene: TRBV19; clone size: many; CDR3 protein: CASSQGAIGTGELFF
J gene: TRBJ2-7; V gene: TRBV19; clone size: many; CDR3 protein: CASSIGLVNEQYF
J gene: TRBJ2-2; V gene: TRBV7-6; clone size: many; CDR3 protein: CASSLAGASTGELFF
J gene: TRBJ2-7; V gene: TRBV30; clone size: many; CDR3 protein: CAWSQSRGARRVNEQYF
J gene: TRBJ2-3; V gene: TRBV11-2; clone size: NA; CDR3 protein: CASSPQDTQYF
J gene: TRBJ2-7; V gene: TRBV6-1; clone size: many; CDR3 protein: CASKTPSVTGGEQYF
J gene: TRBJ2-2; V gene: TRBV11-2; clone size: NA; CDR3 protein: CASSLETGRELFF
J gene: TRBJ2-7; V gene: TRBV7-6; clone size: many; CDR3 protein: CASSKNGGMIHEQYF
J gene: TRBJ2-7; V gene: TRBV11-2; clone size: medium-sized; CDR3 protein: CASSLDLRTHYEQYF
J gene: TRBJ1-2; V gene: TRBV20-1; clone size: NA; CDR3 protein: CSAPAGGGDGYTF
J gene: TRBJ2-5; V gene: TRBV6-6; clone size: NA; CDR3 protein: CASSYEARGRETQYF
J gene: TRBJ2-3; V gene: TRBV6-1; clone size: many; CDR3 protein: CASSVERVDTQYF
J gene: TRBJ2-5; V gene: TRBV7-2; clone size: NA; CDR3 protein: CASLAGYQETQYF
J gene: TRBJ2-3; V gene: TRBV4-2; clone size: NA; CDR3 protein: CASSQDWSGSFTDTQYF